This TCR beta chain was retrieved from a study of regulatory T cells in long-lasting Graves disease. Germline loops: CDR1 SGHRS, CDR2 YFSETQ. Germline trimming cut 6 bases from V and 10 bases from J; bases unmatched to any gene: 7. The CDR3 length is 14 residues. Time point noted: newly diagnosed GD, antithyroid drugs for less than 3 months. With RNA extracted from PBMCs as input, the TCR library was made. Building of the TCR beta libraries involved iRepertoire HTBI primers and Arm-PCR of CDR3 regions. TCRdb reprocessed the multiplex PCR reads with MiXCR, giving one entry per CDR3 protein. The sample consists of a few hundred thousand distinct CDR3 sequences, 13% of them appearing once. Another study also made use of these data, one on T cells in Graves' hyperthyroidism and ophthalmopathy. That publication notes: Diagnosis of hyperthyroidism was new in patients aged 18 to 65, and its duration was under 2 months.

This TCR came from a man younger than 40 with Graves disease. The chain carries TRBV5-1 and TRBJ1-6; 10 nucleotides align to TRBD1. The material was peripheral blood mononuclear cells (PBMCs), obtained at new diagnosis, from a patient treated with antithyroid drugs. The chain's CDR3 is CASTKTGGGSPLHF. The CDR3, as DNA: TGCGCCAGCACCAAGACAGGGGGCGGATCACCCCTCCACTTT. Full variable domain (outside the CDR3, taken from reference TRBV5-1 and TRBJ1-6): KAGVTQTPRYLIKTRGQQVTLSCSPISGHRSVSWYQQTPGQGLQFLFEYFSETQRNKGNFPGRFSGRQFSNSRSEMNVSTLELGDSALYLCASTKTGGGSPLHFGNGTRLTVT.